The clone carrying this T cell receptor beta chain was observed a single time. No antigen is known for it. This sample was included in a study of shared clonotypes between healthy human individuals. Trimming shortened V by 3 bases and J by 2 bases, and 15 bases separated the two germline ends. Germline CDR1 reads SGHVS; CDR2 reads FNYEAQ. CDR3 length equals 16 residues. Sequencing was performed with immunoSEQ multiplex PCR; in TCRdb, only in-frame clones are kept and a portion is missing. The repertoire holds 450,000 to 650,000 clones, just over 75% seen once, with more than 10% in the top ten. Findings and caveats of the study: Expectations were that clonotype sharing among donors would be affected by sequencing depth.

All donors were healthy HIV-negative adults lacking recent acute infections or vaccinations. There were only Caucasian adults among the donors, and all lived in Nashville, Tennessee. Genomic DNA of unsorted samples came from tens of millions of PBMCs. The clonotype originates from a middle-aged woman in good health. Some clones in this sample may be carry-over from other donors' samples. The sequencing sample was made of PBMCs. The V gene is TRBV7-6, the J gene TRBJ2-3; D gene ambiguous. CDR3 nucleotides: TGTGCCAGCAGCTTCCGGCCAGACGGATACACAGATACGCAGTATTTT. Translation: CASSFRPDGYTDTQYF.